The entry that follows covers one TCR beta chain sequence. Antigen specificity is unknown. Per the germline V gene, CDR1 is SGDLS and CDR2 is YYNGEE. V was clipped by 0 bases and J by 5 bases, with 10 bases between them. The CDR3 totals 14 residues. Running of the assay took place at deep level. The protocol was immunoSEQ multiplex PCR, while the TCRdb copy is restricted to in-frame clones and leaves out a portion. The repertoire consists of around 2.5 million clones, with over 85% occurring once and the leading ten covering about 0.39%. This entry belongs to a study of shared clonotypes between healthy human individuals. Overall study findings and caveats: The study generally estimated greater richness for naive than memory subsets. Between a handful of donors, naive CD4 clonotypes were shared at a level of about 5%.

The sequenced sample consisted of naive CD4+ T cells from PBMCs. Subset described: CD45RA+ positively selected. The chain is built from TRBV9 and TRBJ2-3, with D hard to call. The TCR comes from a man between 18 and 29 years old in good health. Some clones in this sample may be carry-over from other donors' samples. The CDR3 region is CASSVAPVRDTQYF. CDR3 bases: TGTGCCAGCAGCGTAGCCCCAGTGAGAGATACGCAGTATTTT. The full variable domain, completed using reference TRBV9 and TRBJ2-3, is DSGVTQTPKHLITATGQRVTLRCSPRSGDLSVYWYQQSLDQGLQFLIQYYNGEERAKGNILERFSAQQFPDLHSELNLSSLELGDSALYFCASSVAPVRDTQYFGPGTRLTVL.